The 2 T cell receptor beta chains presented below share a single source sample, sequenced in a study of post-analysis software for immune sequencing data. Their antigens are not known. Study-wide findings and caveats: Controls had lower frequencies than patients of four or five TRBV segments, which included TRBV5-6, TRBV5-1 and TRBV20-1.

The library was made from cDNA and included unique molecular identifiers. TCRdb independently ran MiXCR on the PCR reads; one entry per CDR3 protein. This sample has roughly 540,000 distinct CDR3 sequences; roughly 34% occur once, and the top ten carry 4.5% to 7.5%. Sequencing input: blood. Source of these receptors: a girl aged 2-17 years with multiple sclerosis.

This clonotype was seen only a few times. V gene TRBV12-3 or TRBV12-4 combines with J gene TRBJ1-2; D call uncertain. This CDR3 comprises 12 residues. V lost 5 bases to trimming and J lost 7 bases, with 11 bases between them. The CDR3 nucleotides read TGTGCCAGCAGTATTCCAGGTGGTGGCTACACCTTC. It specifies CASSIPGGGYTF.

This sequence joins TRBV5-1 and TRBJ2-4, with 10 bases matching TRBD2. The J call may not be correct, given that the DNA end is closer to TRBJ2-7. Germline V gene data show CDR1 as SGHRS and CDR2 as YFSETQ. This CDR3 is built from 16 residues. The chain's CDR3 is CASTGQSGGAWYEQYF. For the CDR3, the DNA is TGCGCCAGCACCGGCCAAAGCGGGGGGGCCTGGTACGAGCAGTACTTC.